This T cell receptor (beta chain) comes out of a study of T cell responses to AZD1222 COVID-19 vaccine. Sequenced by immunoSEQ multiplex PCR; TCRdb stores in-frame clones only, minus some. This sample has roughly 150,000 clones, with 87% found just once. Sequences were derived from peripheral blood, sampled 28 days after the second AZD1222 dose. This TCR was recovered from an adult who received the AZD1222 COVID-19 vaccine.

The CDR3 region has the DNA TGTGCCAGCAGTCGTGGACGGGGCTACGAGCAGTACTTC. Translation gives CASSRGRGYEQYF. V is TRBV12-3 or TRBV12-4 and J is TRBJ2-7; a possible D gene is TRBD2 (5 bases). The CDR3 spans 13 residues. Deletions cut 5 bases from V and 3 bases from J, with 11 bases between.